The rows below give T cell receptor beta chains drawn from one sample of a study of naive and memory T cell subsets. One entry per CDR3 protein results from TCRdb running MiXCR on the UMI-ligation and nested PCR reads. In the table there are some 83,000 distinct CDR3 sequences, roughly 9.2% of which are singletons. The material sequenced was naive CD8+ T cells from blood. These receptor sequences come from a human donor in good health. Both conserved end residues are part of each CDR3. Each record gives: clone size, J gene, D gene, V gene, CDR3 protein, CDR3 DNA. The D gene is left open where the match is weak. The size entry is marked missing in some rows and otherwise reads once, few, many or a size class.

many,TRBJ2-5,TRBD2,TRBV2,CASSVYLAGFGETQYF,TGTGCCAGCAGTGTTTACCTAGCGGGGTTCGGGGAGACCCAGTACTTC
few,TRBJ2-2,TRBD1,TRBV12-3/TRBV12-4,CASSLVGTANTGELFF,TGTGCCAGCAGTTTGGTGGGGACAGCTAACACCGGGGAGCTGTTTTTT
many,TRBJ1-1,TRBD1,TRBV14,CASSQGSRDRGDTEAFF,TGTGCCAGCAGCCAAGGGAGCCGGGACAGGGGTGACACTGAAGCTTTCTTT
-,TRBJ2-5,-,TRBV29-1,CSVPSAPRQGTSRGETQYF,TGCAGCGTCCCGTCGGCTCCCCGACAAGGTACTTCTCGGGGAGAGACCCAGTACTTC
-,TRBJ1-1,-,TRBV27,CASSLSRTANTEAFF,TGTGCCAGCAGTTTATCGCGGACAGCCAACACTGAAGCTTTCTTT
-,TRBJ2-7,TRBD1,TRBV6-1,CASSIRTGANEQYF,TGTGCCAGCAGTATTCGGACAGGGGCCAACGAGCAGTACTTC
few,TRBJ2-7,-,TRBV6-5,CASSYSGVRTDEQYF,TGTGCCAGCAGTTACTCGGGAGTAAGAACGGACGAGCAGTACTTC
many,TRBJ2-7,TRBD1,TRBV9,CASSESQDRAHSKYEQYF,TGTGCCAGCAGCGAATCACAGGACAGGGCACATTCCAAGTACGAGCAGTACTTC
many,TRBJ2-7,-,TRBV5-1,CASSSGAYEQYF,TGCGCCAGCAGCTCTGGGGCCTACGAGCAGTACTTC
-,TRBJ2-7,TRBD1,TRBV7-9,CASSPGQGNSYEQYF,TGTGCCAGCAGCCCGGGACAGGGCAACTCCTACGAGCAGTACTTC
many,TRBJ1-2,TRBD1,TRBV29-1,CSVGTGGNYGYTF,TGCAGCGTGGGGACAGGGGGCAACTATGGCTACACCTTC
few,TRBJ2-1,TRBD2,TRBV12-3/TRBV12-4,CASSLAGGLEWFF,TGTGCCAGCAGTTTAGCGGGTGGACTAGAGTGGTTCTTC
many,TRBJ2-7,-,TRBV3-1,CASSQGFDSYEQYF,TGTGCCAGCAGCCAAGGTTTCGACTCCTACGAGCAGTACTTC
-,TRBJ1-4,-,TRBV28,CASRRGPGDLIEKLFF,TGTGCCAGCAGGAGGGGCCCAGGGGATTTGATTGAAAAACTGTTTTTT
few,TRBJ2-7,-,TRBV4-3,CASSQDGGLTDEQYF,TGCGCCAGCAGCCAAGACGGGGGGCTAACGGACGAGCAGTACTTC
-,TRBJ2-1,TRBD2,TRBV4-1,CASSLPREEDGGEQFF,TGCGCCAGCAGCCTACCTCGGGAGGAAGACGGTGGTGAGCAGTTCTTC
-,TRBJ1-4,TRBD1,TRBV28,CASSSGTGWRRLFF,TGTGCCAGCAGTTCTGGGACAGGGTGGCGGAGACTGTTTTTT
many,TRBJ2-5,-,TRBV6-9,CASSWEGAGETQYF,TGTGCCAGCAGTTGGGAGGGGGCTGGAGAGACCCAGTACTTC
many,TRBJ2-1,TRBD2,TRBV7-9,CASSLVAAGSESHEQFF,TGTGCCAGCAGCTTAGTAGCAGCGGGGTCCGAGTCTCATGAGCAGTTCTTC
few,TRBJ1-2,TRBD1,TRBV27,CATRQGYGYTF,TGTGCCACTAGACAGGGATATGGCTACACCTTC
many,TRBJ2-7,TRBD2,TRBV12-3/TRBV12-4,CASSSGTSLDQYF,TGTGCCAGCAGTTCCGGGACTAGCCTCGATCAGTACTTC
-,TRBJ2-3,-,TRBV10-2,CASSEFGSGTDTQYF,TGCGCCAGCAGTGAGTTTGGTAGCGGCACAGATACGCAGTATTTT
many,TRBJ2-5,-,TRBV5-1,CASSSVVAVQETQYF,TGCGCCAGCAGCAGCGTTGTGGCGGTCCAAGAGACCCAGTACTTC
few,TRBJ2-1,TRBD2,TRBV5-1,CASSLVLSGRADNEQFF,TGCGCCAGCAGCCTGGTTTTATCGGGGAGGGCCGATAATGAGCAGTTCTTC
few,TRBJ2-7,-,TRBV12-3/TRBV12-4,CASSLGGSVYEQYF,TGTGCCAGCAGTCTCGGAGGTTCGGTCTACGAGCAGTACTTC
many,TRBJ2-3,-,TRBV12-3/TRBV12-4,CASSLAGPRDTQYF,TGTGCCAGCAGTTTGGCCGGCCCCAGAGATACGCAGTATTTT
many,TRBJ2-3,TRBD1,TRBV28,CASSLGDRVRDTQYF,TGTGCCAGCAGTTTAGGGGACAGGGTCAGAGATACGCAGTATTTT
-,TRBJ2-1,-,TRBV7-3,CASSVGIHNEQFF,TGTGCCAGCAGCGTCGGGATTCACAATGAGCAGTTCTTC
few,TRBJ2-3,TRBD1,TRBV13,CASSPTRDRGTDTQYF,TGTGCCAGCAGCCCCACCCGGGACAGGGGCACAGATACGCAGTATTTT